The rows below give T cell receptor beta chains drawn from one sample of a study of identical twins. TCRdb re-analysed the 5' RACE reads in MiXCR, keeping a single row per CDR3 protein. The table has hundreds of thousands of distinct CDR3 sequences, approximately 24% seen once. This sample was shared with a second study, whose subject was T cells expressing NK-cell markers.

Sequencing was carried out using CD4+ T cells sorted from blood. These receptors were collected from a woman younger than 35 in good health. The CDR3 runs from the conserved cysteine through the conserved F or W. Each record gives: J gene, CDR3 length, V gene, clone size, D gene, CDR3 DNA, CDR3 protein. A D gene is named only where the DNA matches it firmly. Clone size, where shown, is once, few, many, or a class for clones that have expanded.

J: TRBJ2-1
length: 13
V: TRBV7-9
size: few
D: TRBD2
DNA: TGTGCCAGCAGCCTGACTAGCGGCCGGGAGCAGTTCTTC
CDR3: CASSLTSGREQFF

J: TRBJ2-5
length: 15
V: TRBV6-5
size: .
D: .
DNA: TGTGCCAGCAGTTACTCGAAAGGGGGAGGGGAGACCCAGTACTTC
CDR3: CASSYSKGGGETQYF

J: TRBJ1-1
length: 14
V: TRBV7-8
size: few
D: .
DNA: TGTGCCAGCAGCTTATGGGTAGGGAAGACTGAAGCTTTCTTT
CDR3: CASSLWVGKTEAFF

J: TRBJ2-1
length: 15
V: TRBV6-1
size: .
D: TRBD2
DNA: TGTGCCAGCAGCCCCTCTAGCGGGAGAAGGAATGAGCAGTTCTTC
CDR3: CASSPSSGRRNEQFF

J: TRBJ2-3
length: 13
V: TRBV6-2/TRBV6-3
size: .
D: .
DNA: TGTGCCAGCCTCGGGCGGGAACCAGATACGCAGTATTTT
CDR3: CASLGREPDTQYF

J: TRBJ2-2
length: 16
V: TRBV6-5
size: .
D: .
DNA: TGTGCCAGCAGTTACGAGGGGACAATTGCCGCCGGGGAGCTGTTTTTT
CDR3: CASSYEGTIAAGELFF

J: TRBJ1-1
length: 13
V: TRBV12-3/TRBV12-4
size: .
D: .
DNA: TGTGCCAGCAGTGAGGTCCCGAACACTGAAGCTTTCTTT
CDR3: CASSEVPNTEAFF

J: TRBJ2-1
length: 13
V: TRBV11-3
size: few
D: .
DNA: TGTGCCAGCAGTTATCTAGAGAGATATGAGCAGTTCTTC
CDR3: CASSYLERYEQFF

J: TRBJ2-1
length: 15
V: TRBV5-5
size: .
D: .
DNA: TGTGCCAGCAGCTCCGTCCCTATTGAGGGGTATGAGCAGTTCTTC
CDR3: CASSSVPIEGYEQFF

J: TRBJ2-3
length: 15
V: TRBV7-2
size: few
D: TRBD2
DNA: TGTGCCAGCAGCCGGCGACTAGCTCCAACCAATACGCAGTATTTT
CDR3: CASSRRLAPTNTQYF

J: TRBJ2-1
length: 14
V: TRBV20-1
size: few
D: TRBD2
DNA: TGCAGTGCTAGCCGGACTAGCGGGGTCAATGAGCAGTTCTTC
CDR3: CSASRTSGVNEQFF

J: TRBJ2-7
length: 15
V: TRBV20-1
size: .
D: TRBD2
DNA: TGCAGTGCTAGAGGTCCTAGCGGGATATCCTATGAGCAGTACTTC
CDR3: CSARGPSGISYEQYF

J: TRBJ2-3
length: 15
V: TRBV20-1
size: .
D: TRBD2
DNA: TGCAGTGCTAGTAAACGGACTAGCAGACCGAATACGCAGTATTTT
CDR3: CSASKRTSRPNTQYF

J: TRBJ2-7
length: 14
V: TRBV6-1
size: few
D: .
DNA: TGTGCCAGCAGCCAACTGACGAGAGCCTACGAGCAGTACTTC
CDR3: CASSQLTRAYEQYF

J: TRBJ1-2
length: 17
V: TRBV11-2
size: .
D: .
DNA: TGTGCCAGCAGGACTCTACGGGGGGCCAAGGAGCCTTATGGCTACACCTTC
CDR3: CASRTLRGAKEPYGYTF

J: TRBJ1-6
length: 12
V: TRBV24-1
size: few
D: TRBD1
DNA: TGTGCCACCAGACAGGGGGCTTCACCCCTCCACTTT
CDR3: CATRQGASPLHF

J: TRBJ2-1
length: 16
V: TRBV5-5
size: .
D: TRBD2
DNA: TGTGCCAGCGCCCTCTGGACTAGCGGGACCCGGGGTGAGCAGTTCTTC
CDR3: CASALWTSGTRGEQFF

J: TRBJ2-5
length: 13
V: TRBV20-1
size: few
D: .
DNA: TGCAGTGCTATCCCATACATCCAAGAGACCCAGTACTTC
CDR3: CSAIPYIQETQYF

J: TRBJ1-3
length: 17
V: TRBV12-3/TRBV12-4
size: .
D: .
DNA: TGTGCCAGCAGCCGGAGACAGACGAGATTTGGTGGAAACACCATATATTTT
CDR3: CASSRRQTRFGGNTIYF

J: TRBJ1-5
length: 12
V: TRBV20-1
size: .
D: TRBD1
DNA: TGCAGTGCTAGGACAGGGAGTCAGCCCCAGCATTTT
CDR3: CSARTGSQPQHF

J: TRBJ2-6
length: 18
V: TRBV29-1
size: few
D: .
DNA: TGCAGCGTTGAAGATCCATTCGCGGCCCCAGGTAGGGCCAACGTCCTGACTTTC
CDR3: CSVEDPFAAPGRANVLTF

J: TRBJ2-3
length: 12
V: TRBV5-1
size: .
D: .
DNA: TGCGCCAGCAGTTGGGGTCCAGATACGCAGTATTTT
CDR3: CASSWGPDTQYF

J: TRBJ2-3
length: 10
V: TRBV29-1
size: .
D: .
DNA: TGCAGCGTTTACGAGGATACGCAGTATTTT
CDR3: CSVYEDTQYF

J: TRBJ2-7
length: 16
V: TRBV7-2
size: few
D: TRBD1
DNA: TGTGCCAGCAGCTTAGCGTCGGGACAGGGTTTCTACGAGCAGTACTTC
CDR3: CASSLASGQGFYEQYF

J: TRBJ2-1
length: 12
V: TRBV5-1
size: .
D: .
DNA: TGCGCCAGCAGCTCATCATATGATGAGCAGTTCTTC
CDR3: CASSSSYDEQFF

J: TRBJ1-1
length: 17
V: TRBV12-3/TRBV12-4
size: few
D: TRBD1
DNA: TGTGCCAGCAGTGTAGGATACCGGGACAGGGCGAACACTGAAGCTTTCTTT
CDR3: CASSVGYRDRANTEAFF

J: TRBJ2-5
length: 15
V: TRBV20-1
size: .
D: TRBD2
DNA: TGCAGTGCCTCAGGACTAGCGGGTTTTCAAGAGACCCAGTACTTC
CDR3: CSASGLAGFQETQYF

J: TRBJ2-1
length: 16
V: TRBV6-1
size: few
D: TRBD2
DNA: TGTGCCAGCAGAAAACTTAGCGGGGGGGTAGGCAATGAGCAGTTCTTC
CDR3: CASRKLSGGVGNEQFF

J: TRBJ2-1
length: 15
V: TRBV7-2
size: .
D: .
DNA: TGTGCCAGCAGCCGCGGGGCCCTGGGTGGGAATGAGCAGTTCTTC
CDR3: CASSRGALGGNEQFF

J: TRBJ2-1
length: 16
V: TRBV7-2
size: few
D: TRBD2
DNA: TGTGCCAGCAGCCCCCCCGGGACTAGTTTTTACAGTGAGCAGTTCTTC
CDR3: CASSPPGTSFYSEQFF

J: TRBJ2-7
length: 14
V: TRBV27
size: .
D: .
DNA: TGTGCCAGCAGCCCCCTTCGGGACAACAGAGAGCAGTACTTC
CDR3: CASSPLRDNREQYF

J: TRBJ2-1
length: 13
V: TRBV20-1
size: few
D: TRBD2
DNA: TGCAGTTTAAGCGGGAGTTCCTACAATGAGCAGTTCTTC
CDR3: CSLSGSSYNEQFF

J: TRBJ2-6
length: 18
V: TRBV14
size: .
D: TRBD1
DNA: TGTGCCAGCAGCCAAAATGACAGGGGAGGCCCTGGGGCCAACGTCCTGACTTTC
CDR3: CASSQNDRGGPGANVLTF

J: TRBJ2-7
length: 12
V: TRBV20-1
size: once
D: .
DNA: TGCAGTGCTAGCAGGACTAATAGCGAGCAGTACTTC
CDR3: CSASRTNSEQYF